This T cell receptor (beta chain) was sequenced during a study of OX40 agonist ivuxolimab in advanced cancers. Sequencing used immunoSEQ multiplex PCR; TCRdb keeps in-frame clones, though not all of them. Of around 150,000 clones listed, approximately 90% are singletons. The V end lost 6 bases, the J end lost 3 bases, and 13 bases lay between the germline ends. The CDR3 is made up of 14 amino acids. Germline CDR1 LNHDA, CDR2 SQIVND (reference sequence). The sequenced sample was CD4+ or CD8+ T cells sorted from blood, obtained in a trial of the OX40 agonist ivuxolimab. The TCR originated in an adult with an advanced solid tumor such as melanoma, head and neck, liver or kidney cancer. This chain joins TRBV19 and TRBJ2-3; no definite D call. The CDR3: CASRFGIGTDTQYF. DNA for the CDR3: TGTGCCAGTAGGTTTGGGATTGGAACAGATACGCAGTATTTT.